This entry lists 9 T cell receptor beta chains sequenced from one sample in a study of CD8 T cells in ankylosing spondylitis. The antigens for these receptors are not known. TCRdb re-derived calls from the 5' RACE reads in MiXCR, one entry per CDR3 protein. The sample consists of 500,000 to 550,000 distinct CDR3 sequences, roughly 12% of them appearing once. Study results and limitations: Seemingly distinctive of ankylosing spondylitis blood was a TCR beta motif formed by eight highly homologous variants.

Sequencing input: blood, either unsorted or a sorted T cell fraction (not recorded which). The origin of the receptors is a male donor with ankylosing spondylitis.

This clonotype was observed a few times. The CDR3 DNA reads as TGTGCCAGCAGTGAAGCAGGGATCGGGGAGCTGTTTTTT. Translating gives CASSEAGIGELFF. This sequence joins TRBV2 and TRBJ2-2; no clear D. Trimming took 0 bases from V and 7 from J, leaving 6 bases between them. The CDR3 contains 13 residues. The germline gives CDR1 SNHLY, CDR2 FYNNEI.

The CDR3 coding sequence is TGTGCCAGTAGCCGAAGGACTAGCGGGAGCTCCTACAATGAGCAGTTCTTC. Translating it yields CASSRRTSGSSYNEQFF. This chain links TRBV19 with TRBJ2-1, with 13 bases lining up with TRBD2. The V gene's germline CDR1 is LNHDA and CDR2 SQIVND (reference sequence). CDR3 length: 17 amino acids. After removal of 6 bases from V and 0 bases from J, the junction contained 5 bases not matched to a gene.

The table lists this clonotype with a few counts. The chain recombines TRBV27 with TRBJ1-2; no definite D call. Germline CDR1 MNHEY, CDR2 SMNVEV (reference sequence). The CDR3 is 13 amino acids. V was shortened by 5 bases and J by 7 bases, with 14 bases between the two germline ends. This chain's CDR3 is CASSPTKGVGYTF. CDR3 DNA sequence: TGTGCCAGCAGTCCCACGAAGGGTGTTGGCTACACCTTC.

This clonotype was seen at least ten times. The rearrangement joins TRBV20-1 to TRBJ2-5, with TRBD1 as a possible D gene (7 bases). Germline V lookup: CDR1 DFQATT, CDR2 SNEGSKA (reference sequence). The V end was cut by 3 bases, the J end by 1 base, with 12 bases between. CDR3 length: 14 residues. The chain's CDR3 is CSASAQGGQETQYF. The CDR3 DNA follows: TGCAGTGCTAGTGCCCAGGGGGGCCAAGAGACCCAGTACTTC.

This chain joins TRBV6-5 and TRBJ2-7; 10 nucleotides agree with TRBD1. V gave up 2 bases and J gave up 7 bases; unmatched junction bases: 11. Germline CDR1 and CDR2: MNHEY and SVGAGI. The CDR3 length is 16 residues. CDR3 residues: CASSYGKDRGLGEQYV. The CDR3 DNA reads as TGTGCCAGCAGTTACGGGAAGGACAGGGGGTTGGGGGAGCAGTACGTC.

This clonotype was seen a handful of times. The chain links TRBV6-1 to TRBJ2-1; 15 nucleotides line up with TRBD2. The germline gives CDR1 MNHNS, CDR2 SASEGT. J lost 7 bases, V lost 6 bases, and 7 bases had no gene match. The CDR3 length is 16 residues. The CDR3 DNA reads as TGTGCCAGCAGCACAGGACTAGCGGGAGGGAGAAATGAGCAGTTCTTC. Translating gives CASSTGLAGGRNEQFF.

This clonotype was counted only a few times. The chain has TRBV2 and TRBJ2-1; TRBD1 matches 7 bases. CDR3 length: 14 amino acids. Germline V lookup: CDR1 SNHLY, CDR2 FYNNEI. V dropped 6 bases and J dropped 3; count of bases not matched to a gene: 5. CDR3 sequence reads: CASRTGSYYNEQFF. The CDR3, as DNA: TGTGCCAGCAGGACAGGGAGTTACTACAATGAGCAGTTCTTC.

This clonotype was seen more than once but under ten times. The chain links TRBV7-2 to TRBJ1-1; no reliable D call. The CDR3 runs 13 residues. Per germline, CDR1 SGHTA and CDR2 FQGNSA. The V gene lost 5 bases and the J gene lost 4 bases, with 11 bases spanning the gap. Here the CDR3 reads CASSRTRGTEAFF. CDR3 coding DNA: TGTGCCAGCAGCCGCACCCGAGGCACTGAAGCTTTCTTT. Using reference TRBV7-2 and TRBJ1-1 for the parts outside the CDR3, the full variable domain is GAGVSQSPSNKVTEKGKDVELRCDPISGHTALYWYRQSLGQGLEFLIYFQGNSAPDKSGLPSDRFSAERTGGSVSTLTIQRTQQEDSAVYLCASSRTRGTEAFFGQGTRLTVV.

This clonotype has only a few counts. CDR3 coding DNA: TGTGCCAGCAGTGCACAGGGAAACTATGGCTACACCTTC. Protein: CASSAQGNYGYTF. J is TRBJ1-2 and V is TRBV11-3; a weak D match, TRBD1 (6 bases). There are 13 residues in the CDR3. In germline, CDR1 is SGHNT, CDR2 YENEEA. Trimming took 6 bases from V and 2 from J, leaving 10 bases between them.